This TCR beta chain was recovered during a study of blood T cell repertoires in COVID-19. For the study at large: Sites in the United States, Italy and Spain provided acute and convalescent COVID-19 samples. The analysed material was cDNA or gDNA that came from T cells, B-cell-depleted T cells, or PBMCs.

The V end lost 1 base, the J end lost 1 base, and 19 bases lay between the germline ends. Germline CDR1 is SGHAT and CDR2 is FQNNGV. CDR3 length: 18 amino acids. Methods used by the authors: Counts of nucleated cells, estimated from reference gene primer amplification, were obtained. TCRdb's table, derived via immunoSEQ multiplex PCR, lists solely in-frame clones and lacks some. That table is the source of V, J and clone size, and D and trimming were worked out from the DNA. The sample has under 150,000 clones, around four fifths seen once. This receptor was obtained from an older man with active or convalescent COVID-19. The sample comprised peripheral blood. This sequence joins TRBV11-2 and TRBJ1-2; D is possibly TRBD1 (6 bases). CDR3 residues: CASSLVLIRGADNYGYTF. In DNA form, the CDR3 reads TGTGCCAGCAGCTTAGTACTTATTCGGGGGGCGGATAACTATGGCTACACCTTC.